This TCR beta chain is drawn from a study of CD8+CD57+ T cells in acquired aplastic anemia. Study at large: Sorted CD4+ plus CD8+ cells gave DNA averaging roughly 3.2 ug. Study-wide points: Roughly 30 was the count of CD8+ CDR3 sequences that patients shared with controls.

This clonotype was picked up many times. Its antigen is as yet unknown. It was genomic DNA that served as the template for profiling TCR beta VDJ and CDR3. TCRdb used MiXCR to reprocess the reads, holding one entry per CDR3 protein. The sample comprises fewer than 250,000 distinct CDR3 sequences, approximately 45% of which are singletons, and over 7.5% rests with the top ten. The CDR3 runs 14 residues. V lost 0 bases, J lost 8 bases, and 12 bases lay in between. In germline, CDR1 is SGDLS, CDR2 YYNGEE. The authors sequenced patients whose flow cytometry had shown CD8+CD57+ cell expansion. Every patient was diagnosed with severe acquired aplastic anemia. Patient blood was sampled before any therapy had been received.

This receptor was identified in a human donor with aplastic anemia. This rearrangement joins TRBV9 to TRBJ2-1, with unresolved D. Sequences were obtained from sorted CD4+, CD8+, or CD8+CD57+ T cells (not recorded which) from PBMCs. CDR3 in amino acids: CASSVAPWVDEQFF. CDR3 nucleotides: TGTGCCAGCAGCGTAGCCCCGTGGGTCGATGAGCAGTTCTTC.